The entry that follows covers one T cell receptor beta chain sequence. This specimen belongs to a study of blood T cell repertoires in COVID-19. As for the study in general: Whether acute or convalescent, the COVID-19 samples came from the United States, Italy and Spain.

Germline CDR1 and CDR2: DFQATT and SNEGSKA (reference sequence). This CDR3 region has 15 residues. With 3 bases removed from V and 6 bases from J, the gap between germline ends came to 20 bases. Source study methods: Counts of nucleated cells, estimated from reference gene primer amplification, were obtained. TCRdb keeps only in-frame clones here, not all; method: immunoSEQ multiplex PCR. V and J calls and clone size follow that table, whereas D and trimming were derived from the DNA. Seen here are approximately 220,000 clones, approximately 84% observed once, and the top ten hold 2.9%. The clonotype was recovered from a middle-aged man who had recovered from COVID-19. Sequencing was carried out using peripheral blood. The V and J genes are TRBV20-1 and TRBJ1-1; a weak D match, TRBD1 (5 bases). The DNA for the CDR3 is TGCAGTGCTAGTCTCCTTGGAAGGGGATCGGCTGAAGCTTTCTTT. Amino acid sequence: CSASLLGRGSAEAFF.